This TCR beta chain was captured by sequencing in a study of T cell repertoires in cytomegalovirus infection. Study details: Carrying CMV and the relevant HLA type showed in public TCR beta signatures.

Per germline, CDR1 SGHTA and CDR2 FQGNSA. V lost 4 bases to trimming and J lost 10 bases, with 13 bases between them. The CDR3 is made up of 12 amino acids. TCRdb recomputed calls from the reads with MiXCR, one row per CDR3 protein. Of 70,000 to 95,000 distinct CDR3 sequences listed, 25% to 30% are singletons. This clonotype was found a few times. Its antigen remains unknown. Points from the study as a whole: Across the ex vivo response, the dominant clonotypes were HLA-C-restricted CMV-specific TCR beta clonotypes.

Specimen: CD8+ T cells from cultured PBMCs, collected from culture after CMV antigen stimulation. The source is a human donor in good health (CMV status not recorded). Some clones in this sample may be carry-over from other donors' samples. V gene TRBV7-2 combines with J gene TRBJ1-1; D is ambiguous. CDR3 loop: CASSSSTLPAFF. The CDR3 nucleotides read TGTGCCAGCAGCTCATCTACCTTACCAGCTTTCTTT.